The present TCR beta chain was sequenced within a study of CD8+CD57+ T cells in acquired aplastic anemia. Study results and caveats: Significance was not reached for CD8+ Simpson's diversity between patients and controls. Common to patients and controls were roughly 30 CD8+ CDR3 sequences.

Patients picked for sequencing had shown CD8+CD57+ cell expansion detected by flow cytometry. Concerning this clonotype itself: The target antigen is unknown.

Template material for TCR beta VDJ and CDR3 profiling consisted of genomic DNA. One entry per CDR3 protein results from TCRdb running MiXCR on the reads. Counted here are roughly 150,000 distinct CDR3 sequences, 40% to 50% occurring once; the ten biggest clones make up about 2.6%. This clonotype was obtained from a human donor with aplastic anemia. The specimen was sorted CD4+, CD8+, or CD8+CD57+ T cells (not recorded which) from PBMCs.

CDR3 in amino acids: CASSSVGATEAFF. The CDR3, as DNA: TGTGCCAGCAGTTCCGTCGGGGCCACTGAAGCTTTCTTT. The genes are TRBV6-5 and TRBJ1-1; D might be TRBD1 (5 bases). The V gene's germline CDR1 is MNHEY and CDR2 SVGAGI. The CDR3 covers 13 residues. Trimming removed 4 bases from V and 4 bases from J, with 10 bases in between.